Below, 4 T cell receptor beta chains from the same sample are listed, as sequenced in a study of CD8 T cells in ankylosing spondylitis. Each CDR3 protein is one row after TCRdb ran MiXCR on the 5' RACE reads. The profile shows 200,000 or so distinct CDR3 sequences, 25% to 30% of them singletons. Sample: blood, either unsorted or a sorted T cell fraction (not recorded which). The receptors originated from a male donor with ankylosing spondylitis or in good health (not recorded which).

This clonotype was detected a few times. The rearrangement links TRBV15 to TRBJ2-7; D unresolved. V was pared by 5 bases and J by 8 bases, with 22 bases between. The CDR3 runs to 15 residues. Germline V lookup: CDR1 LNHNV, CDR2 YYDKDF (reference sequence). This chain's CDR3 is CATSERGQISTKQYF. DNA of the CDR3: TGTGCCACCAGCGAGCGAGGTCAGATCTCTACGAAGCAGTACTTC.

In this sample, this clonotype turned up many times. This chain joins TRBV20-1 and TRBJ2-3; D is ambiguous. Looked up from germline, CDR1 is DFQATT and CDR2 is SNEGSKA (reference sequence). This CDR3 is built from 14 residues. Trimming took off 3 bases at V and 0 bases at J, with 10 bases between the two ends. The chain's CDR3 is CSASSYYSTDTQYF. CDR3 in DNA: TGCAGTGCTAGTTCCTATTACAGCACAGATACGCAGTATTTT.

V and J are TRBV12-3 or TRBV12-4 and TRBJ2-5; D might be TRBD2 (6 bases). This CDR3 region has 15 residues. V was trimmed by 6 bases and J by 5 bases, leaving 19 bases between them. This CDR3 is CASRNGTRVVETQYF. The DNA for the CDR3 is TGTGCCAGCAGGAACGGGACTCGTGTGGTGGAGACCCAGTACTTC.

This chain links TRBV5-6 with TRBJ2-5, with D unclear. The CDR3 extends over 16 amino acids. Trimming removed 1 base at V and 0 bases at J, with 13 bases between. Germline V gene lookup returns CDR1 SGHDT and CDR2 YYEEEE. The CDR3 coding sequence is TGTGCCAGCAGCTTGCTGACGGGTGGCCACCAAGAGACCCAGTACTTC. This sequence encodes CASSLLTGGHQETQYF. The full variable domain, its missing parts supplied by reference TRBV5-6 and TRBJ2-5, is DAGVTQSPTHLIKTRGQQVTLRCSPKSGHDTVSWYQQALGQGPQFIFQYYEEEERQRGNFPDRFSGHQFPNYSSELNVNALLLGDSALYLCASSLLTGGHQETQYFGPGTRLLVL.